The table lists the clone carrying this TCR beta chain with a few counts. The antigen is undetermined. Indicated treatment: oral pan-JAK inhibitor, 5-10 mg twice daily. The sorting of PBMCs gave CD4+ and CD8+ T cells. The data derive from a study of CD8+ T cells in alopecia areata. CDR3 length: 15 amino acids. Germline CDR1 and CDR2: MNHEY and SMNVEV (reference sequence). Deletions cut 0 bases from V and 0 bases from J, with 8 bases between. Study-wide results and caveats: In lesional scalp, particularly from alopecia totalis/universalis, clonality was higher than in normal scalp. During tofacitinib treatment, many expanded lesional clones remained in scalp and blood. Among the cells sequenced in scalp samples are also the resident alphabeta T cells of normal skin.

RNA extraction was followed by reverse transcription into cDNA, which acted as the sequencing template. Sequencing used immunoSEQ multiplex PCR; TCRdb keeps in-frame clones, though not all of them. The data contain 50,000 to 65,000 clones, 46% of them seen just once; the ten biggest clones take up roughly 20%. The source of this sequence is a human donor with alopecia areata. Sample: CD8+ T cells sorted from blood, taken between weeks 36 and 40, from a patient treated with tofacitinib. This chain links TRBV27 with TRBJ1-1, with D maybe TRBD1 (5 bases). The CDR3 reads CASSLSRGMNTEAFF. CDR3 coding DNA: TGTGCCAGCAGTTTATCGAGGGGCATGAACACTGAAGCTTTCTTT.